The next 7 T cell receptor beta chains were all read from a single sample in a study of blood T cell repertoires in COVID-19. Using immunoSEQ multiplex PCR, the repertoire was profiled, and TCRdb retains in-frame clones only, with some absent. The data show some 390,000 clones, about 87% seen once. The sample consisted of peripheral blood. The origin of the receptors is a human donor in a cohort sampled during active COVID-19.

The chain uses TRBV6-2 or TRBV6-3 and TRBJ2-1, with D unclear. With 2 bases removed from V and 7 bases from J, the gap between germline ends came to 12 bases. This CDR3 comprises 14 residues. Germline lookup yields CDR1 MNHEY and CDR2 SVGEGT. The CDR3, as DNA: TGTGCCAGCAGTTACGGTTTAGCCCCTAATGAGCAGTTCTTC. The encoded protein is CASSYGLAPNEQFF.

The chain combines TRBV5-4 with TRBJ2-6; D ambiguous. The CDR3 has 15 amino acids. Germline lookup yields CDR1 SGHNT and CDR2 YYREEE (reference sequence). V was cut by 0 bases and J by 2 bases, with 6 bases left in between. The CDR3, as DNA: TGTGCCAGCAGCTTGGCCGGAGCTGGGGCCAACGTCCTGACTTTC. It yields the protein CASSLAGAGANVLTF.

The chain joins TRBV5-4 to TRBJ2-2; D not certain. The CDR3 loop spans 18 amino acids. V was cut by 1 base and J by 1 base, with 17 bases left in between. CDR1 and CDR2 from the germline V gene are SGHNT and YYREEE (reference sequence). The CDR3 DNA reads TGTGCCAGCAGCTTGTTAATTTGGGCTGACCGGAACACCGGGGAGCTGTTTTTT. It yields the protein CASSLLIWADRNTGELFF.

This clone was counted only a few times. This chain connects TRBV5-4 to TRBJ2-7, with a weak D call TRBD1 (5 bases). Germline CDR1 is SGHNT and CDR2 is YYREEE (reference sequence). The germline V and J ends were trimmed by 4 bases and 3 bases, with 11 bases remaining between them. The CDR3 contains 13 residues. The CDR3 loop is CASSQGWFYEQYF. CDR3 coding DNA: TGTGCCAGCAGCCAGGGCTGGTTCTACGAGCAGTACTTC.

CDR3 residues: CAISARTSGSDTGELFF. The CDR3 DNA is TGTGCCATCAGTGCCCGGACTAGCGGGAGTGACACCGGGGAGCTGTTTTTT. The genes are TRBV10-3 and TRBJ2-2; 13 bases map to TRBD2. V lost 4 bases, J lost 3 bases, and 5 bases stayed unmatched. The CDR3 extends over 17 amino acids. The germline V gene encodes CDR1 ENHRY and CDR2 SYGVKD.

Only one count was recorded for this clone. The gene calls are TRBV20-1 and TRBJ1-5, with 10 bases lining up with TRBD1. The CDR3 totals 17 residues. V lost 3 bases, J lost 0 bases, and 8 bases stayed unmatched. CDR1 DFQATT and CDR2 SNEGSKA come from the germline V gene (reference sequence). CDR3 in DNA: TGCAGTGCTAGTTTAGGGACAGGGGATCTTAGCAATCAGCCCCAGCATTTT. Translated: CSASLGTGDLSNQPQHF.

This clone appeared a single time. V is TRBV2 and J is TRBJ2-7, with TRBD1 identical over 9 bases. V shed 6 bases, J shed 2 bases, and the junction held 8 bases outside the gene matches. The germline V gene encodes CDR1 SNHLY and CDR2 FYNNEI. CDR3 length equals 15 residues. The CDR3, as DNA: TGTGCCAGCAGGGGACAGGGTACCGGGGCCTACGAGCAGTACTTC. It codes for CASRGQGTGAYEQYF.